The 9 T cell receptor beta chains listed next were all sequenced from one sample in a study of glioma-infiltrating T cells. Amplification of TCR alpha and beta CDR3 regions from RNA used iRepertoire nested multiplex PCR. MiXCR, run by TCRdb on the multiplex PCR reads, gives a single entry per CDR3 protein. The sample contains tens of thousands of distinct CDR3 sequences, around 23% of which appear only once. What was sequenced was glioma tissue, nonneoplastic brain tissue, or PBMCs (not recorded which). These receptors were taken from a human donor with low-grade glioma or glioblastoma, undergoing nonglioma brain surgery, or in good health (not recorded which).

This clonotype showed up many times. As DNA, the CDR3 is TGTGCCAGCAGGCGTTTACAGGGAGCAGGTGGCTACACCTTC. Protein product: CASRRLQGAGGYTF. This chain connects TRBV6-1 to TRBJ1-2, with a weak D call TRBD1 (6 bases). This CDR3 has 14 amino acids. The germline CDR1 and CDR2 sequences are MNHNS and SASEGT. Trimming removed 6 bases at V and 7 bases at J, with 18 bases between.

This clonotype was seen at least ten times. The chain carries TRBV7-9 and TRBJ1-1, with D possibly matching TRBD1 (6 bases). The CDR3 extends over 18 amino acids. Germline V gene lookup returns CDR1 SEHNR and CDR2 FQNEAQ (reference sequence). V was clipped by 2 bases and J by 0 bases, with 19 bases between them. The CDR3 sequence: CASSLPGTRVRLNTEAFF. The CDR3 DNA is TGTGCCAGCAGCTTACCGGGGACACGCGTCCGACTGAACACTGAAGCTTTCTTT.

About this clonotype: A read error may explain this, as a much larger clone is one base away. The chain uses TRBV19 and TRBJ2-1; 8 bases match TRBD2. V trimming: 5 bases; J trimming: 4 bases; junction bases outside the gene matches: 10. Per the germline V gene, CDR1 is LNHDA and CDR2 is SQIVND (reference sequence). The CDR3 consists of 16 residues. This CDR3 is CASSGKAGEGYNEQFF. The CDR3 region has the DNA TGTGCCAGTAGTGGGAAAGCGGGAGAGGGTTACAATGAGCAGTTCTTC.

About this clonotype itself: Just one base apart from a much larger clone, this may be a read error. The rearrangement joins TRBV14 to TRBJ2-1, with D possibly being TRBD1 (6 bases). Germline CDR1 and CDR2: SGHDN and FVKESK. The CDR3 is 17 amino acids. The CDR3, as DNA: TGTGCCAGCAGCCGCCTTGGACAGACCCCCCTGGGCAATGGGCAGTTCTTC. Protein: CASSRLGQTPLGNGQFF.

This clonotype showed up many times. The CDR3 spells CSAESPPMAEQFF. CDR3 bases: TGCAGTGCTGAAAGTCCGCCTATGGCCGAGCAGTTCTTC. This chain uses TRBV20-1 with TRBJ2-1; D is ambiguous. CDR3 length: 13 amino acids. Trimming took 5 bases from V and 10 from J, leaving 18 bases between them. Looked up from germline, CDR1 is DFQATT and CDR2 is SNEGSKA (reference sequence).

This chain uses TRBV10-1 with TRBJ2-1; 7 bases line up with TRBD2. CDR1 and CDR2 (germline): WNHNN, SYGVQD (reference sequence). The CDR3 consists of 17 residues. V was pared by 6 bases and J by 3 bases, with 14 bases of the junction left unmatched. The CDR3 protein is CASSPTRAGAFYNEQFF. In nucleotides, the CDR3 is TGCGCCAGCAGCCCCACTAGGGCGGGAGCTTTCTACAATGAGCAGTTCTTC.

This clonotype has a count of ten or more. The V and J genes are TRBV20-1 and TRBJ1-5; D is unclear. Germline CDR1 and CDR2: DFQATT and SNEGSKA (reference sequence). The CDR3 is 13 amino acids. V was shortened by 6 bases and J by 4 bases, with 13 bases between the two germline ends. CDR3 protein: CSAARDLNQPQHF. CDR3 nucleotides: TGCAGTGCCGCGCGGGATCTGAATCAGCCCCAGCATTTT.

This clonotype was seen repeatedly, ten times or more. The V gene is TRBV5-1, the J gene TRBJ1-1; D gene uncertain. Trimming pared 0 bases from V and 0 bases from J, leaving 9 bases between. Germline values: CDR1 SGHRS, CDR2 YFSETQ. This CDR3 comprises 15 residues. As DNA, the CDR3 is TGCGCCAGCAGCTTGGGTCGGAGGATGAACACTGAAGCTTTCTTT. Its protein product is CASSLGRRMNTEAFF.

This clonotype was seen ten or more times. V is TRBV20-1 and J is TRBJ2-5, with D tentatively TRBD1 or TRBD2 (5 bases each). Germline CDR1 DFQATT, CDR2 SNEGSKA (reference sequence). The CDR3 covers 11 residues. V dropped 6 bases and J dropped 7 bases, with 12 bases sitting between them. CDR3 in DNA: TGCAGTGCCCGGGACGCTTTGACCCAGTACTTC. This encodes CSARDALTQYF.